The T cell receptor (beta chain) described here comes from a study of blood T cells in healthy people across ages (dated by TCRdb to between 2014 and 2017). With regard to the full study: In model experiments, template switching captured about one uniquely barcoded TCR beta cDNA molecule for every two T cells. Age-related changes in TCR beta repertoire diversity were measured in the study by deep sequencing normalized with unique cDNA molecular identifiers. Four age groups were formed from the donors: young (average roughly 15 years), middle-aged (approximately 39), aged (approximately 60) and long-lived (less than 85). To avoid experimental bias, donors of different ages were randomly spread across the sequencing lanes. Two additional independent replicas of 1 million unique cDNA reads from the same blood draw were analyzed for two donors (one aged 18 to 30 and one aged 80 or older). General study outcomes and caveats: Estimates of total diversity from one million sequenced T cells were regarded as lower bounds and underestimates. Because profiling used bulk unsorted PBMCs, naive and antigen-experienced compartments could not be compared conclusively. Compared with the aged group, the long-lived group had more naive CD4+ T cells, fewer expanded clones and increased TCR diversity, a pattern suggesting age selection. The percentage of naive T cells measured by flow cytometry correlated strongly with observed TCR beta diversity. As age increased, observed TCR beta diversity per million T cells dropped in a roughly linear way, and a significant reduction was already evident by age around 41. The CMV infection status of donors was not known, potentially confounding age-related changes in expanded clonotypes.

The sample holds a few counts of this clonotype. No cognate antigen has been identified for it. It has no much larger one-base neighbor in the sample; base qualities were not kept. The approximately 40 donors, aged about 6 to 100 years, were systemically healthy Caucasian individuals from Russia. Each donor gave about 11 milliliters of peripheral blood, drawn into EDTA-treated Vacutainer tubes. Ficoll-Paque density-gradient centrifugation was used to isolate PBMCs, with at least 6.5 million per sample. Total RNA was extracted from PBMCs with Trizol reagent, with at least 6 micrograms obtained per sample. For every donor, an aliquot of PBMCs went through flow cytometry to measure the percentages of naive CD45RAhigh/CD27high T cells. Libraries came from 5' RACE. A second PCR of about 6 to 11 cycles was performed with a sample-barcoded 5' primer and a J-beta primer mix. Each TCR beta cDNA molecule received a unique molecular identifier from a template-switch 5' adaptor carrying 12 random nucleotides. At least 3 million CDR3-containing paired-end reads were obtained from each sample. All of the RNA was converted into first-strand cDNA using the Mint cDNA synthesis kit, with a TRBC-specific oligonucleotide serving as the primer. All cDNA was treated with uracil-DNA glycosylase and then went through a first 18-cycle PCR with the universal primers M1SS and BC2_uni_R. As for the authors' bioinformatics: For normalization, 1 million high-quality reads were randomly selected from each sample, with every read carrying a distinct molecular identifier. Instead of being binned into consensus sequences, reads with shared molecular identifiers were discarded. CDR3 identification, clonotype clustering and error correction used MiTCR with a Q25 quality threshold and the strictest error-elimination algorithm. A nonparametric unseen species model with Euler transformation was used to estimate a lower bound on total TCR beta diversity. TCRdb trimmed public reads at Q25 via fastp, called clones via MiXCR and kept in-frame beta chains. Every CDR3 protein is listed once, alongside the most common genes and DNA of its rows. TCRdb, rather than the study authors, made the V and J calls. For this sample there are around 1,800,000 distinct CDR3 sequences; more than 35% appear just once. 20% to 25% of the sample belongs to the ten largest clones.

The germline V and J ends show losses of 3 bases and 3 bases respectively, and no gene match explains 2 bases of the junction. The CDR1 and CDR2 encoded by the germline V gene are SGDLS and YYNGEE. The CDR3, from cysteine to phenylalanine, totals 13 residues. CDR3 DNA is the only sequence kept; it has 39 bases, read in frame from the first base. The specimen sequenced was blood. This clonotype originated in a human donor in good health. Recombination joined TRBV9 with TRBJ2-5, with TRBD1 identical over 7 junction bases. The DNA sequence is as follows: TGTGCCAGCAGCGCAGGGGGTAAAGAGACCCAGTACTTC. It translates to CASSAGGKETQYF.